This TCR beta chain is drawn from a study of identical twins. The CDR3 loop spans 13 amino acids. V shed 5 bases and J shed 3 bases, with 7 bases lying between them. A single record per CDR3 protein comes from TCRdb applying MiXCR to the 5' RACE reads. Here the sample spans about 240,000 distinct CDR3 sequences, over 9.5% being singletons. This clonotype has ten or more counts. The V call is TRBV12-3 or TRBV12-4, the J call TRBJ2-2; D gene uncertain. The sequencing input was memory T cells sorted from blood. The source is a man aged 50 or older in good health. The CDR3 sequence: CASSQRYTGELFF. The CDR3 coding sequence is TGTGCCAGCAGTCAAAGATACACCGGGGAGCTGTTTTTT.